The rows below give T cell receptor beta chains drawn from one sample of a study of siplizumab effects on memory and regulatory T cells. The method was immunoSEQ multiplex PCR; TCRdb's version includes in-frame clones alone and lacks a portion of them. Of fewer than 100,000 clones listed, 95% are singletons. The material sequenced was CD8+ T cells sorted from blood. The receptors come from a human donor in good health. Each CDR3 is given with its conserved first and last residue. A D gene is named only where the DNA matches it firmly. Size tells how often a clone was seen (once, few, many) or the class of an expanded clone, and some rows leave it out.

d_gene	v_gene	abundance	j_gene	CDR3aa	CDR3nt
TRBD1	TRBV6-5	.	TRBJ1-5	CASSYTTGGNQPQHF	TGTGCCAGCAGTTACACTACAGGGGGCAATCAGCCCCAGCATTTT
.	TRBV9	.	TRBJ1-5	CASSQSGLENQPQHF	TGTGCCAGCAGCCAATCGGGACTGGAGAATCAGCCCCAGCATTTT
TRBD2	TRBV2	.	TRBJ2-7	CARGTSGRPEQYF	TGTGCCAGGGGGACTAGCGGGAGACCCGAGCAGTACTTC
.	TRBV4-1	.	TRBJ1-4	CASSQGGNEKLFF	TGCGCCAGCAGCCAAGGGGGAAATGAAAAACTGTTTTTT
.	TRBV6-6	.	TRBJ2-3	CASSYGSDTQYF	TGTGCCAGCAGTTACGGGTCAGATACGCAGTATTTT
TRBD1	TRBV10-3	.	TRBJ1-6	CAISESGPGQGNSPLHF	TGTGCCATCAGTGAGTCAGGACCCGGACAGGGTAATTCACCCCTCCACTTT
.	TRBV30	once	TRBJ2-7	CAWSVGTGISYEQYF	TGTGCCTGGAGTGTAGGAACAGGAATCTCCTACGAGCAGTACTTC
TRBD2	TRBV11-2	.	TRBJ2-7	CASSLDLAGDNEQYF	TGTGCCAGCAGCTTAGATCTAGCGGGAGACAACGAGCAGTACTTC
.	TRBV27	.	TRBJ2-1	CASTRLGDSYNEQFF	TGTGCCAGCACCAGATTGGGGGACTCCTACAATGAGCAGTTCTTC
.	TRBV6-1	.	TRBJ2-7	CASSESRGVSYEQYF	TGTGCCAGCAGTGAATCTCGCGGGGTCTCCTACGAGCAGTACTTC
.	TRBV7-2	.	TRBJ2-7	CASSLRLSWQYF	TGTGCCAGCAGCTTACGACTATCTTGGCAGTACTTC
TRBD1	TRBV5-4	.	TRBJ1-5	CASSSGGTGGNQPQHF	TGTGCCAGCAGCTCGGGAGGGACAGGAGGGAATCAGCCCCAGCATTTT
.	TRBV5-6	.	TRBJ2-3	CASNPYRTVTDTQYF	TGTGCCAGCAACCCATATAGGACGGTCACAGATACGCAGTATTTT
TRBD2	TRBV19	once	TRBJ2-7	CASSNSGSSYEQYF	TGTGCCAGTAGTAATAGCGGGAGCTCCTACGAGCAGTACTTC
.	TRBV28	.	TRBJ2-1	CASQRRPSSYNEQFF	TGTGCCAGCCAGCGGCGGCCGAGCTCCTACAATGAGCAGTTCTTC
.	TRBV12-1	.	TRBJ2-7	CASSFSSTSCHEQYF	TGTGCCAGCAGTTTCTCATCGACTAGCTGCCACGAGCAGTACTTC